This T cell receptor beta chain emerged from a study of T cells in localized non-small cell lung cancer. Study conclusions and caveats: Uninvolved neighboring lung showed the greatest T cell clonality, exceeding tumor. An association was observed between higher blood T cell density and longer overall survival. Detection in adjacent lung was observed for a median around 59 of the top 100 tumor clones.

The table lists this clone with a few counts. Its antigen is unknown. TCRdb's table, derived via immunoSEQ multiplex PCR, lists solely in-frame clones and lacks some. Here the sample spans thousands of clones, around 25% being singletons. The CDR3 extends over 12 amino acids. V was clipped by 2 bases and J by 9 bases, with 8 bases between them. The germline gives CDR1 LGHNT, CDR2 FRNRAP. V gene TRBV12-5 combines with J gene TRBJ2-1, with no clear D. The origin of this receptor is a woman aged 35 to 70 with stage I lung adenocarcinoma. This sample comprised lung tumor tissue, obtained before any cancer treatment. The CDR3 protein is CASGLRTTEQFF. DNA for the CDR3: TGTGCTAGTGGTTTGAGAACTACTGAGCAGTTCTTC.